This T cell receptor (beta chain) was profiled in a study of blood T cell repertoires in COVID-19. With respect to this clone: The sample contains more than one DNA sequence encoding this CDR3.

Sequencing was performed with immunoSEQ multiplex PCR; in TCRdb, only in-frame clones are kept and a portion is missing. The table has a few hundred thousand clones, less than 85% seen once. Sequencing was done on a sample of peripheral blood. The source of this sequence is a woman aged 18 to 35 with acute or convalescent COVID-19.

Here the CDR3 reads CASSPGGDEKLFF. CDR3 DNA: TGTGCCAGCTCACCGGGAGGGGATGAAAAACTGTTTTTT. This chain joins TRBV18 and TRBJ1-4; D is possibly TRBD1 (5 bases). The germline gives CDR1 KGHSH, CDR2 LQKENI. This CDR3 contains 13 residues. V gave up 3 bases and J gave up 6 bases, with 8 bases separating them.